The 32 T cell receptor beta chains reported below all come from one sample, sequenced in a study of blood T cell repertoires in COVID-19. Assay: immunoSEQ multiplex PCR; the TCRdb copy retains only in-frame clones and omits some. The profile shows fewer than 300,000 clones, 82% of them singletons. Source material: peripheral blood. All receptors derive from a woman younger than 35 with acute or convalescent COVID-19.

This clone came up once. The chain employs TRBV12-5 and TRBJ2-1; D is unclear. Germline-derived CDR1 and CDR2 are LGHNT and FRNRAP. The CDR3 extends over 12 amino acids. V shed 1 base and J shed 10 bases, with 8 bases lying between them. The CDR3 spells CASGLGEREQFF. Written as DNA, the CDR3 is TGTGCTAGTGGTTTGGGCGAGAGGGAGCAGTTCTTC.

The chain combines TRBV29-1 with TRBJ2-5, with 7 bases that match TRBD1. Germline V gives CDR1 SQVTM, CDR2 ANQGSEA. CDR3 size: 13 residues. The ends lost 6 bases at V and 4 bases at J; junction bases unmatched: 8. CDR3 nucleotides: TGCAGCGTGGATAGGACAGGCGGAGAGACCCAGTACTTC. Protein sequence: CSVDRTGGETQYF.

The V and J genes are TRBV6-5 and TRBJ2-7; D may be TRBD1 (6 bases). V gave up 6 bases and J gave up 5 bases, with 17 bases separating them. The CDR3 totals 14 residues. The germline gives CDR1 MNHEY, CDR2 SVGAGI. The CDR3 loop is CASRETGLRDEQYF. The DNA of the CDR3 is TGTGCCAGCAGAGAGACAGGCCTTCGGGACGAGCAGTACTTC.

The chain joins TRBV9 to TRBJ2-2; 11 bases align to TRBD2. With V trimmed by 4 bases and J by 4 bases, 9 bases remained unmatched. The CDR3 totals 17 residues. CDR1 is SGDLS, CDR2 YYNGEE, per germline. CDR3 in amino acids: CASSRTGLAGGTGELFF. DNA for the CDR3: TGTGCCAGCAGCCGGACAGGCCTAGCGGGAGGCACCGGGGAGCTGTTTTTT. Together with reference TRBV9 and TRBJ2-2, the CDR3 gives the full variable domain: DSGVTQTPKHLITATGQRVTLRCSPRSGDLSVYWYQQSLDQGLQFLIQYYNGEERAKGNILERFSAQQFPDLHSELNLSSLELGDSALYFCASSRTGLAGGTGELFFGEGSRLTVL.

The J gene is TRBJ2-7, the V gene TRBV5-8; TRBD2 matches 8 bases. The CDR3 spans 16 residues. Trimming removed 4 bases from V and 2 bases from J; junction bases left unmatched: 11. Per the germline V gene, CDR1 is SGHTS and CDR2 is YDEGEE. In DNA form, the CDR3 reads TGTGCCAGCAGCCGCCGGGAGGGCCTTTTCCCCTACGAGCAGTACTTC. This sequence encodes CASSRREGLFPYEQYF.

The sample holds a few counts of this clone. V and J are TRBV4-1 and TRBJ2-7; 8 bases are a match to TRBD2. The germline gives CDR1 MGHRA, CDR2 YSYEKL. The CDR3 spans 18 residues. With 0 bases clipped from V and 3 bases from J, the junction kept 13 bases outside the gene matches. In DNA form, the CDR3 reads TGCGCCAGCAGCCAAGATTTAGCCCCGGGACTAGGACACTACGAGCAGTACTTC. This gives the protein CASSQDLAPGLGHYEQYF.

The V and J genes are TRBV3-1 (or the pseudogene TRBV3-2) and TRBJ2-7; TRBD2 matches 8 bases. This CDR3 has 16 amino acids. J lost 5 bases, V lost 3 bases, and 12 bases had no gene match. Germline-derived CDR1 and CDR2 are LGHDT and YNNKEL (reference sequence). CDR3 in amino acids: CASSHPESGSGNEQYF. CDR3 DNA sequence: TGTGCCAGCAGCCACCCCGAAAGCGGGAGTGGGAACGAGCAGTACTTC.

The CDR3 nucleotides are TGTGCCATCAGTGAGCCAGGACTAGCGGGAGGTAGTTACGAGCAGTACTTC. It is translated as CAISEPGLAGGSYEQYF. The V call is TRBV10-3, the J call TRBJ2-7; TRBD2 agrees at 14 bases. The CDR3 consists of 17 residues. Per the germline V gene, CDR1 is ENHRY and CDR2 is SYGVKD. J was trimmed by 4 bases and V by 2 bases; bases with no gene match: 7.

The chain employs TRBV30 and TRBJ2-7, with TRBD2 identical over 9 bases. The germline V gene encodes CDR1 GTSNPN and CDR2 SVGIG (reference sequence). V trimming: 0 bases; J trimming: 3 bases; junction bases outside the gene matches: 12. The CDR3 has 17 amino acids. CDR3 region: CAWSVLRDVSGSYEQYF. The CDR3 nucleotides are TGTGCCTGGAGTGTACTAAGGGATGTTAGCGGGAGCTACGAGCAGTACTTC.

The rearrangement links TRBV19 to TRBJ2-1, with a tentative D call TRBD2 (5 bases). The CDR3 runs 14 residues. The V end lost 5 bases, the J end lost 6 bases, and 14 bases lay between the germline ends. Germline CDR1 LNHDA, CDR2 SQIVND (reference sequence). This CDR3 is CASSEGLLGNEQFF. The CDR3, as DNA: TGTGCCAGTAGTGAGGGCCTGTTAGGCAATGAGCAGTTCTTC.

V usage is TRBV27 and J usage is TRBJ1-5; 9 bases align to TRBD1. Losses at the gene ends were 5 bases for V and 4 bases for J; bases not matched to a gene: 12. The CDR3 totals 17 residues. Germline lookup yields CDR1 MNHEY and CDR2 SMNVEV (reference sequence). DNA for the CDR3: TGTGCCAGCAGTCCGCTACCGGGACAGGGAAAAAATCAGCCCCAGCATTTT. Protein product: CASSPLPGQGKNQPQHF.

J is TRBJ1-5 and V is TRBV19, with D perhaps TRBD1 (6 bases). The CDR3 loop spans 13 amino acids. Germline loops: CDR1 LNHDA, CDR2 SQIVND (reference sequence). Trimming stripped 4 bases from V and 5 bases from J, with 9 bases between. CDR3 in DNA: TGTGCCAGTAGTACACAGGGACATCAGCCCCAGCATTTT. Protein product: CASSTQGHQPQHF.

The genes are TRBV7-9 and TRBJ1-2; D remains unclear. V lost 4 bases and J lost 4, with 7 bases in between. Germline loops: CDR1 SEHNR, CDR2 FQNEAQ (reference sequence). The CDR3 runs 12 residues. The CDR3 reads CASSSSGYGYTF. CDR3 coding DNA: TGTGCCAGCAGCTCGTCAGGCTATGGCTACACCTTC. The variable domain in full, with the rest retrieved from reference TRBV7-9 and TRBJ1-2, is DTGVSQNPRHKITKRGQNVTFRCDPISEHNRLYWYRQTLGQGPEFLTYFQNEAQLEKSRLLSDRFSAERPKGSFSTLEIQRTEQGDSAMYLCASSSSGYGYTFGSGTRLTVV.

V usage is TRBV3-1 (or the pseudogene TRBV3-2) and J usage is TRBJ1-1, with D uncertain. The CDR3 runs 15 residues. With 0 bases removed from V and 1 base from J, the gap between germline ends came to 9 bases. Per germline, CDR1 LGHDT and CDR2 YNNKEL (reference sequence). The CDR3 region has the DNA TGTGCCAGCAGCCAAGAGGGCCAGCCGAACACTGAAGCTTTCTTT. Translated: CASSQEGQPNTEAFF.

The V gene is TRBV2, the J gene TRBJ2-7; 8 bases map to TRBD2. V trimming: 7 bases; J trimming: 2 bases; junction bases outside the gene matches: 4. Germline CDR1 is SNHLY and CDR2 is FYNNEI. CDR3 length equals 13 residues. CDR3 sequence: CASTVSGTYEQYF. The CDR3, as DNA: TGTGCCAGCACCGTTAGCGGGACCTACGAGCAGTACTTC.

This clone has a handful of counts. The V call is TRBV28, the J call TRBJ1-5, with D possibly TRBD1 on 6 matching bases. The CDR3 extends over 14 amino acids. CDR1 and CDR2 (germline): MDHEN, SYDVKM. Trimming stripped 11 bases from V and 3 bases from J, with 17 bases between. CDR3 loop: CACSGGAYNQPQHF. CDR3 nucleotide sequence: TGTGCCTGTTCTGGGGGGGCTTACAATCAGCCCCAGCATTTT. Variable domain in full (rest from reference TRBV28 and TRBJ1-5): DVKVTQSSRYLVKRTGEKVFLECVQDMDHENMFWYRQDPGLGLRLIYFSYDVKMKEKGDIPEGYSVSREKKERFSLILESASTNQTSMYLCACSGGAYNQPQHFGDGTRLSIL.

CDR3 sequence: CASSPTGDGANVLTF. CDR3 coding DNA: TGTGCCAGCAGCCCAACAGGGGACGGGGCCAACGTCCTGACTTTC. J is TRBJ2-6 and V is TRBV5-6; TRBD1 agrees at 7 bases. The CDR3 totals 15 residues. Germline V CDR1 and CDR2: SGHDT, YYEEEE. V lost 4 bases, J lost 4 bases, and 5 bases stayed unmatched.

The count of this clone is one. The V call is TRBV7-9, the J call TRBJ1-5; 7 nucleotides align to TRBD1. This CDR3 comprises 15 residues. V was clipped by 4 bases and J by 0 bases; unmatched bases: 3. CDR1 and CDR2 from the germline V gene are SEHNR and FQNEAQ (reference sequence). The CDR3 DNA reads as TGTGCCAGCAGCTCATGGACAGGTAGCAATCAGCCCCAGCATTTT. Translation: CASSSWTGSNQPQHF.

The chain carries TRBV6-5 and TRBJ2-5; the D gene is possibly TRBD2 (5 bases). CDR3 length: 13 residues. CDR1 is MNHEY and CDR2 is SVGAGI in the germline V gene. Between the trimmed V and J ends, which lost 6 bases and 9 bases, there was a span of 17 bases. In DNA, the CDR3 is TGTGCCAGCAGACGGACTTACTCGGAAGCCCAGTACTTC. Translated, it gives CASRRTYSEAQYF.

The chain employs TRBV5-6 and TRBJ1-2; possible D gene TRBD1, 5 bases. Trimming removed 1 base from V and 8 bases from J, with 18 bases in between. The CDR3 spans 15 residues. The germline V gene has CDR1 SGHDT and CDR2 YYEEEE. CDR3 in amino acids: CASSLPLTGIGGYTF. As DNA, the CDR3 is TGTGCCAGCAGCTTGCCCCTTACAGGTATAGGCGGCTACACCTTC.

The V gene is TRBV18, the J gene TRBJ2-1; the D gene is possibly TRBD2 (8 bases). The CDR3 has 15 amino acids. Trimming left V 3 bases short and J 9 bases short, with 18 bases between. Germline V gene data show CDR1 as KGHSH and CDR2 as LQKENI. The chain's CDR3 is CASSPRTSPGGEQFF. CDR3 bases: TGTGCCAGCTCACCTCGGACTAGCCCAGGGGGTGAGCAGTTCTTC.

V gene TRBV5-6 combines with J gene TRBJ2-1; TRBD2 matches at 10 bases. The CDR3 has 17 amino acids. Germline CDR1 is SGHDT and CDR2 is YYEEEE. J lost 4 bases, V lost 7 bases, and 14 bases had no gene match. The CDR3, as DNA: TGTGCCAGCTTTCCGATCCTAGCTAGCGGGAGTTACAATGAGCAGTTCTTC. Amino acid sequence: CASFPILASGSYNEQFF.

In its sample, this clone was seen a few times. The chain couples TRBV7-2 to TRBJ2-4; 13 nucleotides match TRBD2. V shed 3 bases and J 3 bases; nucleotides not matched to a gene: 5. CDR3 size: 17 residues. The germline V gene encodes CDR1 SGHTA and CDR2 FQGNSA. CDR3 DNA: TGTGCCAGCAGCTTTCATGGACTAGCGGGAGACAAAAACATTCAGTACTTC. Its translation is CASSFHGLAGDKNIQYF.

CDR3: CASSVGDRNQPQHF. Here the CDR3 DNA reads TGTGCCAGCAGCGTAGGGGACAGAAATCAGCCCCAGCATTTT. This sequence joins TRBV9 and TRBJ1-5; 7 nucleotides agree with TRBD1. Per the germline V gene, CDR1 is SGDLS and CDR2 is YYNGEE. The CDR3 is 14 amino acids. V lost 0 bases and J lost 4; bases outside the gene matches: 1.

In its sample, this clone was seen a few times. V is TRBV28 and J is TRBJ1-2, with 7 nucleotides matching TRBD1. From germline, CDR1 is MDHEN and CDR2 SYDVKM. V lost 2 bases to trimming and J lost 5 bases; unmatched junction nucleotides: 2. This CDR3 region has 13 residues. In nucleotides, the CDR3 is TGTGCCAGCAGTTTAGAGACAGGGTATGGCTACACCTTC. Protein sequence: CASSLETGYGYTF.

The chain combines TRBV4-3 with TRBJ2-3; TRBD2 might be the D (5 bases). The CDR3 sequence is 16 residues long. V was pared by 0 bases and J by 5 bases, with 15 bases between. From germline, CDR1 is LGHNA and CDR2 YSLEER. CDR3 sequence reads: CASSQERGFRGDTQYF. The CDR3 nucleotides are TGCGCCAGCAGCCAAGAACGAGGGTTTCGCGGAGATACGCAGTATTTT.

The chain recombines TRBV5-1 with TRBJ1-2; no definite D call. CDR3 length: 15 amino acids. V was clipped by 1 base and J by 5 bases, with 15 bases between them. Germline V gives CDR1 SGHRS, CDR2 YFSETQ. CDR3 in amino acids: CASSLNWASVYGYTF. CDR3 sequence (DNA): TGCGCCAGCAGCTTGAATTGGGCCTCGGTTTATGGCTACACCTTC. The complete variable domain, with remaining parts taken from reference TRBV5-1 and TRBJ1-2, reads KAGVTQTPRYLIKTRGQQVTLSCSPISGHRSVSWYQQTPGQGLQFLFEYFSETQRNKGNFPGRFSGRQFSNSRSEMNVSTLELGDSALYLCASSLNWASVYGYTFGSGTRLTVV.

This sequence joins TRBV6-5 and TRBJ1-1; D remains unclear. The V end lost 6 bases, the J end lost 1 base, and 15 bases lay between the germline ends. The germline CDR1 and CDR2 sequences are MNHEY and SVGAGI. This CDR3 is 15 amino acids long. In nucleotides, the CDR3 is TGTGCCAGCAGAACCCTAGTTGCTGCGAACACTGAAGCTTTCTTT. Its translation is CASRTLVAANTEAFF.

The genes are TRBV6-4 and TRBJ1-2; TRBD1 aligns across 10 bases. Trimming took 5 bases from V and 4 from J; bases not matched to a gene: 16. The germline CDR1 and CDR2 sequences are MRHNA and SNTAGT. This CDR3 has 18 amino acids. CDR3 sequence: CASSPTGQGSLVGYGYTF. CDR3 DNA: TGTGCCAGCAGTCCGACGGGACAGGGGTCGTTGGTTGGCTATGGCTACACCTTC.

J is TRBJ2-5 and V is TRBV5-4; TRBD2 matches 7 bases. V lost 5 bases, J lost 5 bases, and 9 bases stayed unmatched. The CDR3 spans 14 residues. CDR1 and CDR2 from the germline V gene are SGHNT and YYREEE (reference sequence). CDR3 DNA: TGTGCCAGCAGTCCCGGGACTATCCCGGAGACCCAGTACTTC. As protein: CASSPGTIPETQYF.

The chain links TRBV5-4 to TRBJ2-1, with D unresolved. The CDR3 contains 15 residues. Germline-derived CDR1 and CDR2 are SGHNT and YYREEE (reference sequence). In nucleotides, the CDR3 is TGTGCTGGTTCCCCAGCGCTCGTCCCCTACAATGAGCAGTTCTTC. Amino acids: CAGSPALVPYNEQFF.

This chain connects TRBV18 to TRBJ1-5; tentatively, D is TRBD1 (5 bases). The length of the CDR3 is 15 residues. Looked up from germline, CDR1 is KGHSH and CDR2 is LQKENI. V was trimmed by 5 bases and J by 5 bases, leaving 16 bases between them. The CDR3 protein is CASSWFKGVHQPQHF. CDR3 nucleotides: TGTGCCAGCTCATGGTTTAAAGGGGTTCATCAGCCCCAGCATTTT. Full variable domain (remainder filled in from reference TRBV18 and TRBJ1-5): NAGVMQNPRHLVRRRGQEARLRCSPMKGHSHVYWYRQLPEEGLKFMVYLQKENIIDESGMPKERFSAEFPKEGPSILRIQQVVRGDSAAYFCASSWFKGVHQPQHFGDGTRLSIL.